This is a list of T cell receptor beta chains from one sample in a study of tumor and adjacent non-tumor tissue in lung cancer. One entry per CDR3 protein results from TCRdb running MiXCR on the multiplex PCR reads. The table records about 77,000 distinct CDR3 sequences, about 80% of them present only once. Sequencing was performed on distant non-tumor lung tissue. The receptors come from a man between 65 and 80 years old with non-small cell lung cancer. Each CDR3 is given with its conserved first and last residue. The D gene is left open where the match is weak. Expanded clones get a size class; other rows say once, few or many, or leave the size out.

j_call | clone_size | v_call | d_call | cdr3_nt | cdr3_aa
TRBJ2-3 | . | TRBV11-2 | . | TGTGTCAGCAGCTTAGATCTTAGCGGCGGGCTTGGGGATACGCAGTATTTT | CVSSLDLSGGLGDTQYF
TRBJ2-3 | . | TRBV20-1 | . | TGCAGTGCTAGAGGGGGCCTCCCCCATCAGTATTTT | CSARGGLPHQYF
TRBJ1-2 | . | TRBV14 | TRBD1 | TGTGACAGCAGCCGAAACAGGGGAGAGTATGGCTACACATTC | CDSSRNRGEYGYTF
TRBJ2-5 | . | TRBV28 | TRBD2 | TGTGCCAGCAGTTACCCTAGCGGGAGGATTGAGACCCAGTACTTT | CASSYPSGRIETQYF
TRBJ1-1 | . | TRBV6-6 | . | TGTGCCAGCAGATACAGGATAAACAATGAAGCTTTCTTT | CASRYRINNEAFF
TRBJ1-2 | . | TRBV29-1 | . | TGCAGCGCTCTCCCCTACCAGGAACCAGATAACTATGGCTACACCTTC | CSALPYQEPDNYGYTF
TRBJ1-1 | . | TRBV10-3 | . | TGTGCCATCAGTTCAGGAGACAGGATGAATACTGAAGCTTTCTTT | CAISSGDRMNTEAFF
TRBJ2-7 | . | TRBV4-1 | TRBD2 | TGCGCCATTACCCGGACACTAGCGGGAGAGGGGGACGAGCAGCACTTC | CAITRTLAGEGDEQHF
TRBJ2-1 | . | TRBV5-1 | . | TGCACCAGCAGACGCAATGGGGGAGGGGGCCTGATTGATGAGCAGTTCTTC | CTSRRNGGGGLIDEQFF
TRBJ2-3 | . | TRBV11-2 | TRBD2 | TGTGCCAGCAGCTCTTACTCTGACACTACTAGCGCAGATACACAGTATTTT | CASSSYSDTTSADTQYF
TRBJ2-1 | . | TRBV29-1 | TRBD2 | TGCAGCGTTGCCGGGACTAGCGGGAGCAATCAGCAGTTTTTC | CSVAGTSGSNQQFF
TRBJ2-3 | . | TRBV10-3 | . | TGTGCCATCAGTGATTACAGCACAGATTCGCAGTATTTT | CAISDYSTDSQYF
TRBJ2-3 | few | TRBV4-1 | . | TGCGCCAAAAGCCAAGTGGCAGGGCCAGATAAGCAGTATTTT | CAKSQVAGPDKQYF
TRBJ2-1 | once | TRBV6-4 | TRBD2 | TGTGCCACCGCTAGCGGGGGGGATGACAATGAGCAGATCTTC | CATASGGDDNEQIF
TRBJ1-1 | . | TRBV6-1 | . | TGTGCCAACAGTACCCCCACCTTGTCCACTGAAGCTTTCTTT | CANSTPTLSTEAFF
TRBJ2-7 | . | TRBV12-3/TRBV12-4 | . | TGTATCAGCAGCCCCCGCACGGCCAGGGACTACGAGCAGTACTTC | CISSPRTARDYEQYF
TRBJ2-7 | once | TRBV5-5 | . | TGTGCCAGCCAAAGCGCGGGGTGGAACGGGCAATACTTC | CASQSAGWNGQYF
TRBJ1-5 | . | TRBV29-1 | . | TGCAACGTTGAAGATCTATGGGACGGCGGCATTGGCACTCGGCACCAGCATTTT | CNVEDLWDGGIGTRHQHF
TRBJ2-5 | few | TRBV29-1 | . | TGCAGCGTTGCCGACAGTTTTCAAGAGACCCAGTACTTC | CSVADSFQETQYF
TRBJ1-2 | . | TRBV4-1 | TRBD1 | TGCGCCAGCAGCCGCGCGGGACAGGGTTTTGATAGCTACATCTTC | CASSRAGQGFDSYIF
TRBJ2-7 | many | TRBV10-3 | . | TGTGCCATCAGTGAACCAAATCAAGGCAGGGTCGAGCAGTACTTC | CAISEPNQGRVEQYF
TRBJ1-1 | . | TRBV18 | TRBD1 | TGTGCCAGCTCACCGGGACAGGGGACTGAAGCTTTCTTT | CASSPGQGTEAFF
TRBJ2-1 | . | TRBV6-6 | . | TGTGCCAGCAAATACGCCCAGTCGACCAATGAGCAGTTCTTC | CASKYAQSTNEQFF
TRBJ2-1 | . | TRBV12-3/TRBV12-4 | TRBD2 | TGTGCCAGCAGTCCGGGACTAAAGGGACAGTTCTTC | CASSPGLKGQFF
TRBJ2-2 | . | TRBV11-2 | . | TGTGCCAGCAGCCCCGGGACATTGAACACCGGGGAGCTGTTTTTT | CASSPGTLNTGELFF
TRBJ2-2 | . | TRBV20-1 | . | TGCAGTGCCCGCGGCGAGGGGAACACCGGGGAGCTGTTTTTT | CSARGEGNTGELFF
TRBJ2-1 | . | TRBV6-1 | . | TGTGCCAGCAGTGAAGACGTGGGACTCATTGGCTGCAATGAGCAGTTCTTC | CASSEDVGLIGCNEQFF
TRBJ2-4 | . | TRBV5-1 | TRBD1 | TGCGCCAGCAGCCGTCGGGACAGCGACGCCAAAAACATTCAGTACTTC | CASSRRDSDAKNIQYF
TRBJ1-2 | . | TRBV4-1 | . | TGCGCCAGCAGCCAAGCAGTGGTACATGGCTACACTTTC | CASSQAVVHGYTF
TRBJ2-5 | many | TRBV6-5 | TRBD1 | TGTGCCAGCAGTTCTCGACAGGGTTTCAGGGAGACCCAGTACTTC | CASSSRQGFRETQYF
TRBJ1-5 | . | TRBV11-3 | . | TGTACCAGCAGCTTAGATGCGGCTCAGCCCCAGCGTTTT | CTSSLDAAQPQRF
TRBJ2-6 | . | TRBV28 | . | TGTGCCAACAATTCTCTCAGGGGCTCTGGGGCCAACGTCCTGACTTTC | CANNSLRGSGANVLTF
TRBJ1-1 | . | TRBV11-3 | . | TGTGCTAGCAGCCCAAGGGTGCTGAACACTAAAGCTTTCTTT | CASSPRVLNTKAFF
TRBJ1-1 | . | TRBV5-6 | . | TGTGCTGGCACCCTGGCGTATAGGGGGGGGGACACTGAAGCTTTCTTT | CAGTLAYRGGDTEAFF
TRBJ2-1 | once | TRBV11-2 | . | TGTCCCAGCAGCATACAGGGACAACCATACAATGAGGCGTTCTTC | CPSSIQGQPYNEAFF
TRBJ1-1 | . | TRBV5-4 | . | TGTGCCAGAAGCTTGGTTGGGGTGAACAATGAAGCTTTCTTT | CARSLVGVNNEAFF
TRBJ2-1 | once | TRBV28 | TRBD2 | TGTGCCAGCAGCCCCATGGTAGCGGGAGTTAGATACATTGAGCAGTTCTTC | CASSPMVAGVRYIEQFF
TRBJ1-4 | . | TRBV4-2 | . | TGCGCCAGCCAAGTACCGTTGGGGGTAGCTAATGAAAAACTGTTTTTT | CASQVPLGVANEKLFF
TRBJ1-6 | . | TRBV5-6 | . | TGTGTCAGCAGCTTGGACGTCAATTCACCCCTCCACTTT | CVSSLDVNSPLHF
TRBJ1-1 | . | TRBV10-3 | . | TGTGCCATCAGCGAGCCTCAGAGGCAGGTTACTGAAGTTTTCTTT | CAISEPQRQVTEVFF
TRBJ1-2 | . | TRBV9 | . | TGTGCCAGCAACGTAGATCGTGGTAACTATGGATACACCTTC | CASNVDRGNYGYTF
TRBJ2-3 | . | TRBV28 | . | TGTGCCAGCAGTTTCGCGGTGCGATGCACAGATACGCAGTATTTT | CASSFAVRCTDTQYF
TRBJ2-4 | . | TRBV4-1 | TRBD2 | TGTGCCAGTAACCAAGAGGCACGCGGGGGTGAAGGAAACATTCAGTACTTC | CASNQEARGGEGNIQYF
TRBJ2-7 | once | TRBV5-1 | . | TGCTCCAGCAGCTTGGTCGGCGGGGACCACGAGCAGTACTTC | CSSSLVGGDHEQYF
TRBJ1-1 | once | TRBV10-3 | . | TGTGCCATCAGTGAGCCTCAGGGGCTGGCCATTGAAGCTTTCTTT | CAISEPQGLAIEAFF
TRBJ1-1 | . | TRBV11-2 | . | TGTGCCAACACATCGAGGGGTACTGAAGCTTTCTTT | CANTSRGTEAFF
TRBJ2-7 | . | TRBV11-1 | . | TGTGTCATCAGCTCCATGGAAACGACCTACGAGCAGTACTTC | CVISSMETTYEQYF
TRBJ1-6 | medium-sized | TRBV5-4 | TRBD1 | TGTGCCAGCAGCATGACAGGGGATAGTAATTCACCCCTCCACTTT | CASSMTGDSNSPLHF
TRBJ1-1 | . | TRBV29-1 | . | TGCAGGGTTGTTATCCAGATGAACACTGAAGCTTCCTTT | CRVVIQMNTEASF
TRBJ1-2 | few | TRBV5-1 | . | TGCGCCAGCAGCTTGGCCGACAGTTACTATGGCTACACCTTC | CASSLADSYYGYTF
TRBJ2-1 | . | TRBV6-2/TRBV6-3 | TRBD2 | TGTGACAGCAGTTACTCTGCGATTAGCGGGAGGGCCGTATACAATGAGCAGTTCTTC | CDSSYSAISGRAVYNEQFF
TRBJ2-3 | . | TRBV10-3 | . | TGTGCCATCATTTCCGGCTACACTAGCACAGATACGCAGTATTTT | CAIISGYTSTDTQYF
TRBJ2-1 | few | TRBV6-6 | TRBD2 | TGTGCCAGCAGTTATGCCGGGACTAGCGGGGGGGAGCAGTTCTTC | CASSYAGTSGGEQFF
TRBJ2-7 | . | TRBV5-6 | TRBD1 | TGTGCCCATAGCTCCGTTGTCCGGGACAGGACCTACGAGCAGTACTTC | CAHSSVVRDRTYEQYF